This section outlines one T cell receptor beta chain sequence together with its context. These data come from a study of blood T cell repertoires in COVID-19. Overall study context: PBMCs, B-cell-depleted T cells, or T cells provided the cDNA or gDNA that made up the material.

The cohort comprised adults aged roughly 18 to 95 years residing in 24 US areas. Here immunoSEQ multiplex PCR was the method, and the copy in TCRdb shows in-frame clones only, minus some. The sample lists almost 400,000 clones, around nine tenths seen once, with 1.7% in the top ten. The TCR was taken from a woman in her 30s who had recovered from COVID-19. Input material: PBMCs or T cells enriched from blood (not recorded which).

The CDR3 protein is CASSWTTGVREQYF. The CDR3 region has the DNA TGCGCCAGCAGCTGGACAACAGGGGTGCGGGAGCAGTACTTC. The V call is TRBV4-1, the J call TRBJ2-7, with TRBD1 matching over 7 bases. In germline, CDR1 is MGHRA, CDR2 YSYEKL. J lost 7 bases, V lost 5 bases, and 11 bases had no gene match. The CDR3 loop spans 14 amino acids.